Each of the 29 T cell receptor beta chains below was sequenced from the same sample in a study of technical replicates of blood from a handful of donors. TCRdb's copy holds only in-frame clones and misses some; the assay was immunoSEQ multiplex PCR. The sample carries approximately 76,000 clones, 65% to 90% recorded once. Sequencing was carried out using PBMCs. The receptors were sampled from a human donor in good health. Some clones in this sample may be carry-over from other donors' samples.

The chain employs TRBV9 and TRBJ2-5, with D maybe TRBD2 (5 bases). CDR1 is SGDLS and CDR2 is YYNGEE in the germline V gene. The V end lost 4 bases, the J end lost 2 bases, and 15 bases lay between the germline ends. The CDR3 runs 15 residues. CDR3 sequence (DNA): TGTGCCAGCAGCCCCTCCCCCCGGAGGCAAGAGACCCAGTACTTC. Its protein product is CASSPSPRRQETQYF.

The V and J genes are TRBV14 and TRBJ2-6; D gene unclear. The germline V gene encodes CDR1 SGHDN and CDR2 FVKESK. The CDR3 extends over 14 amino acids. V shed 3 bases and J shed 4 bases, with 7 bases lying between them. The DNA of the CDR3 is TGTGCCAGCAGCCACGTTGGCGGGGCCAACGTCCTGACTTTC. This encodes CASSHVGGANVLTF.

On this clone: Other DNA sequences in this sample translate to the same CDR3. The DNA of the CDR3 is TGTGCCACCAGCAGAGATCAGGGGAACAATCAGCCCCAGCATTTT. Translating it yields CATSRDQGNNQPQHF. V gene TRBV15 combines with J gene TRBJ1-5; perhaps TRBD1 as D (6 bases). Per the germline V gene, CDR1 is LNHNV and CDR2 is YYDKDF (reference sequence). V was clipped by 0 bases and J by 3 bases, with 9 bases between them. This CDR3 spans 15 amino acids.

The chain has TRBV9 and TRBJ2-5; 9 bases fit TRBD2. Germline CDR1 reads SGDLS; CDR2 reads YYNGEE. The CDR3 has 18 amino acids. V was pared by 5 bases and J by 1 base, with 15 bases of the junction left unmatched. This CDR3 reads CASSRAWAGGPSQETQYF. The CDR3 nucleotides read TGTGCCAGCAGTAGAGCCTGGGCGGGAGGGCCCTCCCAAGAGACCCAGTACTTC.

The chain has TRBV18 and TRBJ1-2; possibly TRBD1 for D (6 bases). From germline, CDR1 is KGHSH and CDR2 LQKENI. The CDR3 runs 16 residues. With 0 bases removed from V and 1 base from J, the gap between germline ends came to 12 bases. The CDR3 protein is CASSPPGTNNNYGYTF. CDR3 bases: TGTGCCAGCTCACCACCCGGGACAAATAATAACTATGGCTACACCTTC.

The J gene is TRBJ1-2, the V gene TRBV28; no clear D gene. This CDR3 has 12 amino acids. Germline CDR1 is MDHEN and CDR2 is SYDVKM. V was trimmed by 9 bases and J by 8 bases, leaving 16 bases between them. The CDR3 nucleotides read TGTGCCAGTGCAGGCCTCTTAAGGGGCTACACCTTC. It is translated as CASAGLLRGYTF.

V usage is TRBV7-6 and J usage is TRBJ1-3; D gene uncertain. V was cut by 4 bases and J by 3 bases, with 7 bases left in between. This CDR3 region has 13 residues. Germline CDR1 and CDR2: SGHVS and FNYEAQ. DNA for the CDR3: TGTGCCAGCAGCTGGGAGGTTGGAAACACCATATATTTT. Translating gives CASSWEVGNTIYF.

In its sample, this clone was seen once. The genes are TRBV7-8 and TRBJ2-1, with D possibly TRBD2 on 5 matching bases. The germline gives CDR1 SGHVS, CDR2 FQNEAQ. V was pared by 7 bases and J by 6 bases, with 16 bases between. The CDR3 runs to 14 residues. The CDR3, as DNA: TGTGCCAGCACCCGAGGGAGTTTAAGCAATGAGCAGTTCTTC. This sequence encodes CASTRGSLSNEQFF.

This chain links TRBV29-1 with TRBJ2-3, with 8 bases fitting TRBD2. This CDR3 is 14 amino acids long. Germline CDR1 reads SQVTM; CDR2 reads ANQGSEA. V was pared by 7 bases and J by 5 bases, with 11 bases of the junction left unmatched. CDR3 coding DNA: TGCAGCGGGGAGGGTGGCGGGGGGCTAGATACGCAGTATTTT. Translating gives CSGEGGGGLDTQYF.

The chain joins TRBV7-8 to TRBJ2-5; D is unresolved. The CDR3 length is 14 residues. Germline CDR1 reads SGHVS; CDR2 reads FQNEAQ. Trimming cost V 0 bases and J 5 bases, with 10 bases left between them. CDR3 in DNA: TGTGCCAGCAGCTTAGCGCCGGGTGGGGAGACCCAGTACTTC. Translating gives CASSLAPGGETQYF.

This rearrangement joins TRBV19 to TRBJ2-3; 8 bases fit TRBD2. Germline CDR1 and CDR2: LNHDA and SQIVND (reference sequence). V lost 5 bases, J lost 1 base, and 2 bases stayed unmatched. CDR3 length: 14 residues. CDR3 sequence (DNA): TGTGCCAGTAGTTCCGGGGGGGGCACAGATACGCAGTATTTT. Encoded protein: CASSSGGGTDTQYF.

This chain links TRBV7-2 with TRBJ1-4; no clear D. The CDR3 length is 13 residues. The germline V and J ends were trimmed by 8 bases and 8 bases, with 15 bases remaining between them. Germline CDR1 and CDR2: SGHTA and FQGNSA. CDR3 loop: CASSARSREKLFF. CDR3 coding DNA: TGTGCCAGCTCCGCGAGGTCCCGCGAAAAACTGTTTTTT.

The V call is TRBV7-2, the J call TRBJ1-3; unclear D gene. Germline V gives CDR1 SGHTA, CDR2 FQGNSA. Trimming cost V 1 base and J 10 bases, with 11 bases left between them. This CDR3 contains 13 residues. CDR3 sequence (DNA): TGTGCCAGCAGCTTAGGTCGGGGTCTTACCATATATTTT. It codes for CASSLGRGLTIYF.

This sequence joins TRBV6-1 and TRBJ2-1; D call uncertain. The CDR3 sequence is 11 residues long. The germline V gene encodes CDR1 MNHNS and CDR2 SASEGT. Trimming stripped 5 bases from V and 9 bases from J, with 8 bases between. This CDR3 is CASSSSVEQFF. The CDR3 DNA is TGTGCCAGCAGTAGCTCGGTTGAGCAGTTCTTC.

This chain links TRBV25-1 with TRBJ1-5; D perhaps matches TRBD1 (6 bases). This CDR3 has 14 residues. Germline V gene lookup returns CDR1 MGHDK and CDR2 SYGVNS. Trimming stripped 4 bases from V and 3 bases from J, with 10 bases between. The CDR3 bases are TGTGCCAGCAGTGGCCAGGGGCCCAATCAGCCCCAGCATTTT. Translating gives CASSGQGPNQPQHF.

V and J are TRBV7-2 and TRBJ2-1, with D tentatively TRBD2 (6 bases). Trimming took 0 bases from V and 8 from J, leaving 17 bases between them. CDR3 length equals 16 residues. Germline CDR1 and CDR2: SGHTA and FQGNSA. The CDR3 bases are TGTGCCAGCAGCTTAGCTCCCTTAGGGACGGGGGATGAGCAGTTCTTC. It encodes CASSLAPLGTGDEQFF.

This clone was seen only once. The chain employs TRBV4-2 and TRBJ2-5; 9 bases map to TRBD1. CDR3 length: 15 residues. V gave up 3 bases and J gave up 4 bases; unmatched junction bases: 6. Germline values: CDR1 LGHNA, CDR2 YNFKEQ. The CDR3 spells CASSQGQGTRETQYF. The CDR3 coding sequence is TGTGCCAGCAGCCAGGGACAGGGTACTCGAGAGACCCAGTACTTC.

This clone came up once. This rearrangement joins TRBV14 to TRBJ2-2, with 9 bases lining up with TRBD1. In germline, CDR1 is SGHDN, CDR2 FVKESK. The V gene end was trimmed by 4 bases and the J gene end by 10 bases; junction bases not matched to a gene: 1. This CDR3 region has 12 residues. This CDR3 is CASSRQGVELFF. The CDR3 DNA reads TGTGCCAGCAGCCGACAGGGGGTGGAGCTGTTTTTT.

The table lists this clone with a count of one. The chain has TRBV5-1 and TRBJ2-5, with 8 bases that match TRBD2. This CDR3 has 17 amino acids. Germline CDR1 SGHRS, CDR2 YFSETQ. V was pared by 7 bases and J by 2 bases, with 16 bases of the junction left unmatched. The CDR3 sequence is CASGGFGNAGGQETQYF. As DNA, the CDR3 is TGCGCCAGCGGCGGATTTGGTAACGCGGGAGGACAAGAGACCCAGTACTTC.

This clone was recorded once. The V and J genes are TRBV5-4 and TRBJ2-2; possible D gene TRBD2, 7 bases. Germline CDR1 and CDR2: SGHNT and YYREEE (reference sequence). CDR3 length: 15 residues. V was trimmed by 2 bases and J by 7 bases, leaving 15 bases between them. In DNA, the CDR3 is TGTGCCAGCAGCTTTGGTAGGGGGGGAGTCGGGGAGCTGTTTTTT. It translates to CASSFGRGGVGELFF.

This chain connects TRBV5-1 to TRBJ2-5; 8 bases map to TRBD2. Matching the DNA end better, TRBJ2-7 makes the J call doubtful. Germline V CDR1 and CDR2: SGHRS, YFSETQ. The length of the CDR3 is 14 residues. CDR3 amino acids: CASSPGTRDDEQYF. The DNA for the CDR3 is TGCGCCAGCAGTCCCGGGACTAGAGATGACGAGCAGTACTTC.

The chain links TRBV7-3 to TRBJ2-3; the D gene is possibly TRBD2 (5 bases). In germline, CDR1 is SGHTA, CDR2 FQGTGA. The ends were cut back, 3 bases at V and 4 bases at J, with 8 bases in the middle. This CDR3 comprises 13 residues. The CDR3 DNA reads TGTGCCAGCAGCTTCCGGGAAGCAGATACGCAGTATTTT. Its protein is CASSFREADTQYF.

The chain is built from TRBV7-2 and TRBJ2-7; possible D gene TRBD2, 6 bases. Per the germline V gene, CDR1 is SGHTA and CDR2 is FQGNSA. Between the trimmed V and J ends, which lost 11 bases and 0 bases, there was a span of 11 bases. The CDR3 is 12 amino acids. The CDR3 here is CAAGRSSYEQYF. The CDR3 DNA reads as TGTGCCGCGGGGCGGAGCTCCTACGAGCAGTACTTC. Supplemented by reference TRBV7-2 and TRBJ2-7, the full variable domain reads GAGVSQSPSNKVTEKGKDVELRCDPISGHTALYWYRQSLGQGLEFLIYFQGNSAPDKSGLPSDRFSAERTGGSVSTLTIQRTQQEDSAVYLCAAGRSSYEQYFGPGTRLTVT.

In its sample, this clone was seen a few times. The CDR3 loop is CASSRRGDTEAFF. The CDR3 nucleotides are TGTGCCAGCAGCCGCCGAGGTGACACTGAAGCTTTCTTT. This chain uses TRBV9 with TRBJ1-1; no clear D. Trimming stripped 4 bases from V and 3 bases from J, with 10 bases between. The CDR3 length is 13 residues. The germline V gene has CDR1 SGDLS and CDR2 YYNGEE.

This chain joins TRBV6-6 and TRBJ1-4, with D hard to call. The length of the CDR3 is 15 residues. Trimming took off 5 bases at V and 2 bases at J, with 12 bases between the two ends. Germline V gene sequence: CDR1 MNHNY, CDR2 SVGAGI (reference sequence). The CDR3 sequence: CASSITGTTNEKLFF. CDR3 nucleotides: TGTGCCAGCAGTATAACGGGAACTACTAATGAAAAACTGTTTTTT.

The genes are TRBV4-1 and TRBJ2-1; TRBD1 agrees at 7 bases. J lost 8 bases, V lost 1 base, and 11 bases had no gene match. Germline V gene sequence: CDR1 MGHRA, CDR2 YSYEKL. The CDR3 is made up of 16 amino acids. The CDR3 DNA reads TGCGCCAGCAGCCAAGGGCCGGCAGGGGGTTTCGATGAGCAGTTCTTC. Translation: CASSQGPAGGFDEQFF.

CDR3: CASSLGHSYEQYF. Written as DNA, the CDR3 is TGTGCCAGCAGCCTAGGGCACTCCTACGAGCAGTACTTC. V gene TRBV11-2 combines with J gene TRBJ2-7; unclear D gene. The CDR3 has 13 residues. CDR1 is SGHAT and CDR2 is FQNNGV in the germline V gene. The V end lost 5 bases, the J end lost 0 bases, and 8 bases lay between the germline ends.

For the CDR3, the DNA is TGTGCCAGCAGCTTGTTACAGGTCAATGAGCAGTTCTTC. Amino acid sequence: CASSLLQVNEQFF. V is TRBV5-6 and J is TRBJ2-1, with a weak D call TRBD1 (5 bases). V was cut by 1 base and J by 6 bases, with 8 bases left in between. Looked up from germline, CDR1 is SGHDT and CDR2 is YYEEEE. This CDR3 has 13 amino acids.

The genes are TRBV14 and TRBJ1-2; 10 bases fit TRBD1. Germline V lookup: CDR1 SGHDN, CDR2 FVKESK. This CDR3 has 15 amino acids. V lost 4 bases and J lost 2; bases outside the gene matches: 4. The chain's CDR3 is CASSPMGQGNYGYTF. The CDR3 coding sequence is TGTGCCAGCAGCCCAATGGGACAGGGGAACTATGGCTACACCTTC.